A selection of T cell receptor beta chains follows, all from one sample in a study of CD8 T cells in ankylosing spondylitis. From the 5' RACE reads, TCRdb called clonotypes with MiXCR, one entry per CDR3 protein. The sample records under 15,000 distinct CDR3 sequences, approximately 3% being singletons. Sequenced: blood, either unsorted or a sorted T cell fraction (not recorded which). The source is a male donor with ankylosing spondylitis or in good health (not recorded which). The CDR3 runs from the conserved cysteine through the conserved F or W. The order of the fields is J gene, clone size, V gene, D gene, CDR3 protein, CDR3 DNA. The D gene is left open where the match is weak. Expanded clones are given a class, and other clones once, few, many or no size at all.

TRBJ2-2	many	TRBV9	-	CASSALSPGRSSGELFF	TGTGCCAGCAGCGCACTCTCTCCGGGACGGTCATCCGGGGAGCTGTTTTTT
TRBJ2-1	many	TRBV9	-	CASSDKHYNEQFF	TGTGCCAGCAGCGACAAGCACTACAATGAGCAGTTCTTC
TRBJ2-1	medium-sized	TRBV9	TRBD2	CASSPGTSSRDEQFF	TGTGCCAGCAGCCCCGGGACTAGTTCTCGGGATGAGCAGTTCTTC
TRBJ2-7	-	TRBV9	-	CASSAGATGTYEQYF	TGTGCCAGCAGCGCTGGGGCAACCGGGACCTACGAGCAGTACTTC
TRBJ1-3	many	TRBV9	-	CASSQREGGGGNTIYF	TGTGCCAGCAGTCAGAGAGAGGGCGGCGGTGGAAACACCATATATTTT
TRBJ1-1	-	TRBV9	TRBD1	CASSQRQGNTEAFF	TGTGCCAGCAGCCAGCGACAGGGGAACACTGAAGCTTTCTTT
TRBJ2-7	-	TRBV9	TRBD1	CASSPTIGTGNYEQYF	TGTGCCAGCAGCCCGACAATAGGGACAGGGAACTACGAGCAGTACTTC
TRBJ2-5	medium-sized	TRBV9	-	CASSVDEQTQYF	TGTGCCAGCAGCGTAGATGAGCAGACCCAGTACTTC
TRBJ2-1	many	TRBV9	-	CASTRESGRSYNEQFF	TGTGCCAGCACCCGGGAATCCGGCCGCTCCTACAATGAGCAGTTCTTC
TRBJ2-1	few	TRBV9	TRBD1	CASSPHDRVNEQFF	TGTGCCAGCAGCCCCCACGACAGGGTGAATGAGCAGTTCTTC
TRBJ1-3	many	TRBV9	-	CASSVGGTGNTIYF	TGTGCCAGCAGCGTAGGAGGGACTGGAAACACCATATATTTT
TRBJ1-4	many	TRBV9	-	CASSVAVSTNEKLFF	TGTGCCAGCAGCGTAGCGGTATCAACTAATGAAAAACTGTTTTTT
TRBJ1-6	medium-sized	TRBV9	-	CASSEQGNSPLHF	TGTGCCAGCAGCGAACAGGGTAATTCACCCCTCCACTTT
TRBJ2-1	many	TRBV9	-	CASSAGLRNNNEQFF	TGTGCCAGCAGCGCCGGACTCCGGAACAACAATGAGCAGTTCTTC
TRBJ2-1	many	TRBV9	TRBD2	CASSVGTSVYNEQFF	TGTGCCAGCAGCGTAGGGACTAGCGTATACAATGAGCAGTTCTTC
TRBJ2-3	many	TRBV9	TRBD1	CASSWTGASTDTQYF	TGTGCCAGCAGCTGGACAGGGGCTAGCACAGATACGCAGTATTTT
TRBJ1-1	many	TRBV9	TRBD1	CASSPRQGANTEAFF	TGTGCCAGCAGCCCGCGACAGGGGGCGAACACTGAAGCTTTCTTT
TRBJ2-7	many	TRBV9	-	CASSVRSGAPYEQYF	TGTGCCAGCAGCGTCCGCTCGGGGGCCCCCTACGAGCAGTACTTC
TRBJ2-5	many	TRBV9	-	CASSVGVSSTRTQYF	TGTGCCAGCAGCGTAGGGGTTAGTAGTACAAGGACCCAGTACTTC
TRBJ2-7	medium-sized	TRBV9	-	CASSVDAANDEQYF	TGTGCCAGCAGCGTAGATGCGGCTAACGACGAGCAGTACTTC
TRBJ2-2	many	TRBV9	-	CASSTNPTGNGELFF	TGTGCCAGCAGCACAAACCCCACAGGAAACGGGGAGCTGTTTTTT
TRBJ2-2	medium-sized	TRBV9	-	CASSVAPGWGLGTGELFF	TGTGCCAGCAGCGTAGCCCCAGGGTGGGGGCTGGGCACCGGGGAGCTGTTTTTT
TRBJ2-1	medium-sized	TRBV9	-	CASSPWGSGVYNEQFF	TGTGCCAGCAGCCCCTGGGGTAGCGGAGTGTACAATGAGCAGTTCTTC
TRBJ2-7	many	TRBV9	TRBD1	CASSEGTGVYEQYF	TGTGCCAGCAGCGAAGGGACAGGGGTCTACGAGCAGTACTTC
TRBJ2-7	many	TRBV9	TRBD2	CASSELAGSAEQYF	TGTGCCAGCAGCGAACTAGCGGGGTCCGCCGAGCAGTACTTC
TRBJ2-7	many	TRBV9	-	CASSVLQGSYEQYF	TGTGCCAGCAGCGTACTCCAGGGAAGCTACGAGCAGTACTTC
TRBJ2-5	many	TRBV9	-	CASSVAPGSEETQYF	TGTGCCAGCAGCGTAGCTCCCGGGAGCGAAGAGACCCAGTACTTC
TRBJ1-1	many	TRBV9	TRBD1	CASSVDHRGTEAFF	TGTGCCAGCAGCGTAGATCACAGGGGCACTGAAGCTTTCTTT
TRBJ2-3	many	TRBV9	TRBD2	CASSRRASGSDTQYF	TGTGCCAGCAGCCGAAGGGCTAGCGGGAGTGATACGCAGTATTTT
TRBJ2-1	many	TRBV9	TRBD2	CASTLGSGGASYNEQFF	TGTGCCAGCACTCTTGGAAGCGGGGGGGCCTCCTACAATGAGCAGTTCTTC
TRBJ1-6	many	TRBV9	-	CASSAPRKGRYNSPLHF	TGTGCCAGCAGCGCCCCGCGGAAGGGACGGTATAATTCACCCCTCCACTTT
TRBJ2-1	medium-sized	TRBV9	-	CASSVASYNEQFF	TGTGCCAGCAGCGTAGCCTCCTACAATGAGCAGTTCTTC